This T cell receptor beta chain was captured by sequencing in a study of blood T cell repertoires in COVID-19. For the study at large: Researchers got acute and convalescent COVID-19 samples from the United States, Italy and Spain.

Methods used by the authors: Cell counts per sample came from amplifying reference gene primers. Profiling relied on immunoSEQ multiplex PCR, and the TCRdb table lists in-frame clones only, not all of them. V, J and clone size were drawn from that table, and D and trimming were deduced from the DNA. There are 67,000 or so clones in the sample; around 85% occur only once, and 28% lies in the top ten. The V segment lost 1 base and the J segment 12 bases; nucleotides outside the gene matches: 7. The CDR3 loop spans 16 amino acids. CDR1 and CDR2 from the germline V gene are SGHAT and FQNNGV. The chain has TRBV11-2 and TRBJ2-1, with 15 bases that match TRBD2. Specimen: peripheral blood. This receptor was identified in a man between 65 and 85 years old with acute or convalescent COVID-19. CDR3: CASSLGTSGRGLRQFF. The CDR3 DNA is TGTGCCAGCAGCTTAGGGACTAGCGGGAGGGGATTGAGGCAGTTCTTC.